The 28 T cell receptor beta chains reported below all come from one sample, sequenced in a study of blood T cell repertoires in COVID-19. The protocol was immunoSEQ multiplex PCR, while the TCRdb copy is restricted to in-frame clones and leaves out a portion. Among over 100,000 clones, approximately 86% were seen once, and the ten largest hold approximately 4.7%. Sequenced material: peripheral blood. These receptors came from a man in his forties or fifties with acute or convalescent COVID-19.

The J gene is TRBJ1-1, the V gene TRBV5-4, with TRBD1 as a possible D gene (6 bases). CDR3 length: 15 residues. The V gene's germline CDR1 is SGHNT and CDR2 YYREEE (reference sequence). The V gene lost 3 bases and the J gene lost 2 bases, with 14 bases spanning the gap. CDR3 sequence: CASSSSDRYNTEAFF. In nucleotides, the CDR3 is TGTGCCAGCAGCTCCAGCGACAGGTACAACACTGAAGCTTTCTTT. The whole variable domain, remainder taken from reference TRBV5-4 and TRBJ1-1, is ETGVTQSPTHLIKTRGQQVTLRCSSQSGHNTVSWYQQALGQGPQFIFQYYREEENGRGNFPPRFSGLQFPNYSSELNVNALELDDSALYLCASSSSDRYNTEAFFGQGTRLTVV.

As concerns this clone: A read error is likely, as this CDR3 ends without the conserved phenylalanine or tryptophan. The DNA is left out, because the CDR3 cannot be placed on it with certainty; the CDR3 is given as TCRdb lists it. The chain couples TRBV9 to TRBJ2-4; the table's D call TRBD2 went unverified against the DNA. The CDR3 is made up of 13 amino acids, end residues included. The V gene's germline CDR1 is SGDLS and CDR2 YYNGEE. The CDR3 reads CASSEDHWVAGGL.

This chain links TRBV5-6 with TRBJ2-1, with no clear D. Germline CDR1 reads SGHDT; CDR2 reads YYEEEE. The CDR3 sequence is 15 residues long. The V end was cut by 0 bases, the J end by 8 bases, with 15 bases between. The CDR3 loop is CASSLGGSFIDEQFF. The DNA of the CDR3 is TGTGCCAGCAGCTTGGGAGGATCGTTTATCGATGAGCAGTTCTTC.

The genes are TRBV4-3 and TRBJ1-2; D is unclear. Trimming took off 1 base at V and 3 bases at J, with 15 bases between the two ends. Germline assignment: CDR1 LGHNA and CDR2 YSLEER. The length of the CDR3 is 16 residues. Here the CDR3 reads CASSQGGNQRYYGYTF. DNA for the CDR3: TGCGCCAGCAGCCAAGGAGGCAATCAGCGATACTATGGCTACACCTTC.

The gene calls are TRBV11-3 and TRBJ1-2; 9 bases match TRBD1. V shed 5 bases and J 1 base; nucleotides not matched to a gene: 8. The CDR3 length is 16 residues. CDR1 is SGHNT and CDR2 is YENEEA in the germline V gene. The chain's CDR3 is CASSLRTGVSNYGYTF. The CDR3 DNA follows: TGTGCCAGCAGCCTAAGGACAGGGGTAAGTAACTATGGCTACACCTTC. The variable domain in full, completed from reference TRBV11-3 and TRBJ1-2, reads EAGVVQSPRYKIIEKKQPVAFWCNPISGHNTLYWYLQNLGQGPELLIRYENEEAVDDSQLPKDRFSAERLKGVDSTLKIQPAELGDSAVYLCASSLRTGVSNYGYTFGSGTRLTVV.

V usage is TRBV5-4 and J usage is TRBJ2-3; maybe TRBD2 (6 bases). Germline CDR1 is SGHNT and CDR2 is YYREEE (reference sequence). This CDR3 has 15 residues. The V gene lost 4 bases and the J gene lost 6 bases, with 18 bases spanning the gap. For the CDR3, the DNA is TGTGCCAGCAGCCAAACGGGAGCTCCTAGGGATACGCAGTATTTT. Translation: CASSQTGAPRDTQYF.

The genes are TRBV5-4 and TRBJ1-1, with D possibly TRBD1 on 6 matching bases. The CDR3 spans 14 residues. Germline CDR1 reads SGHNT; CDR2 reads YYREEE (reference sequence). The ends were cut back, 2 bases at V and 2 bases at J, with 10 bases in the middle. The CDR3 bases are TGTGCCAGCAGCTTAGGACAGATCAACACTGAAGCTTTCTTT. Translated: CASSLGQINTEAFF.

This chain links TRBV20-1 with TRBJ2-3; 9 nucleotides line up with TRBD1. Germline V CDR1 and CDR2: DFQATT, SNEGSKA (reference sequence). The CDR3 is 14 residues long. V lost 3 bases, J lost 6 bases, and 7 bases stayed unmatched. The CDR3 DNA sequence: TGCAGTGCTAGTGACGGGGGGACAGGGGATACGCAGTATTTT. Encoded protein: CSASDGGTGDTQYF.

The V and J genes are TRBV27 and TRBJ2-1, with a tentative D call TRBD1 (6 bases). Trimming cost V 8 bases and J 9 bases, with 20 bases left between them. This CDR3 is built from 14 residues. The germline gives CDR1 MNHEY, CDR2 SMNVEV (reference sequence). The CDR3 sequence: CASGMPVQGSEQFF. For the CDR3, the DNA is TGTGCCAGCGGAATGCCGGTACAGGGTAGTGAGCAGTTCTTC.

The V and J genes are TRBV19 and TRBJ2-3; 8 bases are a match to TRBD2. The ends lost 5 bases at V and 2 bases at J; junction bases unmatched: 9. This CDR3 spans 16 amino acids. CDR1 is LNHDA, CDR2 SQIVND, per germline (reference sequence). The CDR3 region is CASSPLASGYTDTQYF. The CDR3 nucleotides read TGTGCCAGTAGTCCCCTCGCTAGCGGGTACACAGATACGCAGTATTTT.

CDR3 residues: CASSSGQNYGYTF. Written as DNA, the CDR3 is TGTGCCAGCAGCTCCGGACAGAACTATGGCTACACCTTC. The chain employs TRBV11-2 and TRBJ1-2; D possibly corresponds to TRBD1 (6 bases). Germline V lookup: CDR1 SGHAT, CDR2 FQNNGV. The CDR3 has 13 amino acids. V lost 4 bases and J 2 bases, leaving 8 bases between the germline ends. Full variable domain (rest looked up from reference TRBV11-2 and TRBJ1-2): EAGVAQSPRYKIIEKRQSVAFWCNPISGHATLYWYQQILGQGPKLLIQFQNNGVVDDSQLPKDRFSAERLKGVDSTLKIQPAKLEDSAVYLCASSSGQNYGYTFGSGTRLTVV.

The gene calls are TRBV5-1 and TRBJ2-1, with TRBD1 matching over 9 bases. Unmatched junction bases numbered 8, after V lost 0 bases and J lost 4 bases. CDR3 length equals 17 residues. The germline gives CDR1 SGHRS, CDR2 YFSETQ. In DNA form, the CDR3 reads TGCGCCAGCAGCTTGGATGCTGGGACAGGGAAATACAATGAGCAGTTCTTC. Its translation: CASSLDAGTGKYNEQFF.

The gene calls are TRBV9 and TRBJ1-1; D gene uncertain. The CDR3 runs 12 residues. V lost 2 bases, J lost 5 bases, and 7 bases lay in between. Germline V gene sequence: CDR1 SGDLS, CDR2 YYNGEE. The CDR3: CASSVGDTEAFF. The CDR3 bases are TGTGCCAGCAGCGTGGGCGATACTGAAGCTTTCTTT.

The V call is TRBV11-3, the J call TRBJ2-5; D is unresolved. V was shortened by 4 bases and J by 2 bases, with 2 bases between the two germline ends. Per the germline V gene, CDR1 is SGHNT and CDR2 is YENEEA. The CDR3 contains 11 residues. The CDR3 bases are TGTGCCAGCAGCTCTCAAGAGACCCAGTACTTC. It yields the protein CASSSQETQYF.

This clone was detected once. The J gene is TRBJ1-2, the V gene TRBV3-1 (or the pseudogene TRBV3-2), with TRBD1 as a possible D gene (6 bases). Trimming removed 1 base at V and 4 bases at J, with 25 bases between. This CDR3 is 19 amino acids long. The germline V gene has CDR1 LGHDT and CDR2 YNNKEL (reference sequence). Here the CDR3 DNA reads TGTGCCAGCAGCCAAGCAAAAACAGGGACCTCCCGGCGGAGCTATGGCTACACCTTC. Protein product: CASSQAKTGTSRRSYGYTF.

This clone was observed a few times. The chain is built from TRBV7-2 and TRBJ2-1; possible D gene TRBD1, 6 bases. Germline V CDR1 and CDR2: SGHTA, FQGNSA. V gave up 1 base and J gave up 7 bases, with 11 bases separating them. The CDR3 spans 14 residues. The CDR3 loop is CASSLVTGRNEQFF. CDR3 coding DNA: TGTGCCAGCAGCTTAGTAACAGGGAGAAATGAGCAGTTCTTC. The variable domain in full, completed from reference TRBV7-2 and TRBJ2-1, reads GAGVSQSPSNKVTEKGKDVELRCDPISGHTALYWYRQSLGQGLEFLIYFQGNSAPDKSGLPSDRFSAERTGGSVSTLTIQRTQQEDSAVYLCASSLVTGRNEQFFGPGTRLTVL.

This clone has a handful of counts. The chain links TRBV12-5 to TRBJ1-1; the match to TRBD1 covers 11 bases. This CDR3 has 16 residues. The J segment lost 4 bases and the V segment lost 0 bases, leaving 4 bases of the junction unmatched. Germline values: CDR1 LGHNT, CDR2 FRNRAP. The CDR3 sequence: CASGLVQGQGVTEAFF. Here the CDR3 DNA reads TGTGCTAGTGGTTTGGTACAGGGACAGGGGGTCACTGAAGCTTTCTTT.

The J gene is TRBJ1-6, the V gene TRBV5-1; the D is unclear. Germline V gene lookup returns CDR1 SGHRS and CDR2 YFSETQ. The CDR3 runs to 17 residues. V was shortened by 1 base and J by 10 bases, with 21 bases between the two germline ends. In nucleotides, the CDR3 is TGCGCCAGCAGCTTGAATCGAGGTCCGGAGAAGACCTCACCCCTCCACTTT. This codes for CASSLNRGPEKTSPLHF.

This chain joins TRBV30 and TRBJ1-2; D unclear. Germline V gives CDR1 GTSNPN, CDR2 SVGIG (reference sequence). The CDR3 sequence is 14 residues long. V dropped 0 bases and J dropped 3 bases, with 11 bases sitting between them. CDR3 sequence reads: CAWSVFGSYYGYTF. The CDR3 DNA reads as TGTGCCTGGAGTGTATTTGGGAGTTACTATGGCTACACCTTC.

The chain joins TRBV19 to TRBJ2-5; D call uncertain. This CDR3 comprises 13 residues. Per germline, CDR1 LNHDA and CDR2 SQIVND (reference sequence). V lost 1 base and J 7 bases, leaving 10 bases between the germline ends. Written as DNA, the CDR3 is TGTGCCAGTAGTATAGGGGCTCGTGGGACCCAGTACTTC. It translates to CASSIGARGTQYF.

This rearrangement joins TRBV30 to TRBJ2-2; 8 nucleotides agree with TRBD2. The ends lost 5 bases at V and 5 bases at J; junction bases unmatched: 7. Germline V gives CDR1 GTSNPN, CDR2 SVGIG (reference sequence). CDR3 length equals 14 residues. Written as DNA, the CDR3 is TGTGCCTGGGCCGGGACTAGAAGTACCGGGGAGCTGTTTTTT. Its translation: CAWAGTRSTGELFF.

A few counts support this clone. The gene calls are TRBV30 and TRBJ1-1; 8 bases align to TRBD1. J lost 5 bases, V lost 2 bases, and 7 bases had no gene match. The CDR3 sequence is 14 residues long. Germline-derived CDR1 and CDR2 are GTSNPN and SVGIG (reference sequence). This chain's CDR3 is CAWSPPDRVTEAFF. Written as DNA, the CDR3 is TGTGCCTGGAGTCCCCCGGACAGGGTTACTGAAGCTTTCTTT.

In DNA, the CDR3 is TGTGCCACCAGCTTTCGTAACTATGGCTACACCTTC. It translates to CATSFRNYGYTF. V is TRBV15 and J is TRBJ1-2; D ambiguous. Germline V gene sequence: CDR1 LNHNV, CDR2 YYDKDF (reference sequence). This CDR3 has 12 residues. V lost 5 bases to trimming and J lost 1 base, with 5 bases between them.

The chain joins TRBV20-1 to TRBJ1-1; 7 nucleotides agree with TRBD1. Germline-derived CDR1 and CDR2 are DFQATT and SNEGSKA (reference sequence). The trim removed 3 bases at V and 4 bases at J, leaving 5 bases unmatched. The CDR3 is 13 residues long. The CDR3 bases are TGCAGTGCTAGTCCCAGGGGGACCACTGAAGCTTTCTTT. It yields the protein CSASPRGTTEAFF.

The J gene is TRBJ1-5, the V gene TRBV20-1; the D gene is possibly TRBD1 (5 bases). The V gene lost 3 bases and the J gene lost 11 bases, with 26 bases spanning the gap. The CDR3 consists of 16 residues. CDR1 and CDR2 (germline): DFQATT, SNEGSKA (reference sequence). CDR3 sequence reads: CSASLQGLSSTPTQHF. The CDR3 DNA sequence: TGCAGTGCTAGTTTGCAGGGACTGTCTTCAACTCCGACCCAGCATTTT.

The chain has TRBV5-1 and TRBJ2-3; 8 nucleotides line up with TRBD2. There are 15 residues in the CDR3. J was trimmed by 5 bases and V by 0 bases; bases with no gene match: 5. The germline CDR1 and CDR2 sequences are SGHRS and YFSETQ. In DNA, the CDR3 is TGCGCCAGCAGCTTGGGCCCCGGGAGGGAAGATACGCAGTATTTT. Translated: CASSLGPGREDTQYF.

The J gene is TRBJ1-6, the V gene TRBV5-6; D is uncertain. V was clipped by 3 bases and J by 7 bases, with 11 bases between them. The CDR3 has 14 amino acids. Germline CDR1 is SGHDT and CDR2 is YYEEEE. The CDR3 bases are TGTGCCAGCAGCTCCGGACCGGGAAATTCACCCCTCCACTTT. Translation gives CASSSGPGNSPLHF. Together with reference TRBV5-6 and TRBJ1-6, the CDR3 gives the full variable domain: DAGVTQSPTHLIKTRGQQVTLRCSPKSGHDTVSWYQQALGQGPQFIFQYYEEEERQRGNFPDRFSGHQFPNYSSELNVNALLLGDSALYLCASSSGPGNSPLHFGNGTRLTVT.

The chain uses TRBV5-6 and TRBJ1-1; no firm D call. The CDR3 has 17 amino acids. Trimming took 0 bases from V and 0 from J, leaving 15 bases between them. Germline V gene data show CDR1 as SGHDT and CDR2 as YYEEEE. CDR3 sequence (DNA): TGTGCCAGCAGCTTGGGTGAGACAAGGAGGGTGAACACTGAAGCTTTCTTT. Translating it yields CASSLGETRRVNTEAFF.